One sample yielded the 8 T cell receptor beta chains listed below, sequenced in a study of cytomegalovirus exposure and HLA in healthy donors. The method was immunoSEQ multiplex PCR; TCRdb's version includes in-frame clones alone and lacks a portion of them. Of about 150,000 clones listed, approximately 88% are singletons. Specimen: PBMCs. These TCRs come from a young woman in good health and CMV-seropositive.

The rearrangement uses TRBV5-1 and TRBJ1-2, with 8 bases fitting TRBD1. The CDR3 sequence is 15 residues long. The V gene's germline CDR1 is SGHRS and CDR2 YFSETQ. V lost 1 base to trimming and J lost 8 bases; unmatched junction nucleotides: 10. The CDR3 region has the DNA TGCGCCAGCAGCTTGCTTTCCAGGGGGCGCGAGGGCTACACCTTC. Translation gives CASSLLSRGREGYTF. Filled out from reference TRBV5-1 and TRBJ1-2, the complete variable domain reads KAGVTQTPRYLIKTRGQQVTLSCSPISGHRSVSWYQQTPGQGLQFLFEYFSETQRNKGNFPGRFSGRQFSNSRSEMNVSTLELGDSALYLCASSLLSRGREGYTFGSGTRLTVV.

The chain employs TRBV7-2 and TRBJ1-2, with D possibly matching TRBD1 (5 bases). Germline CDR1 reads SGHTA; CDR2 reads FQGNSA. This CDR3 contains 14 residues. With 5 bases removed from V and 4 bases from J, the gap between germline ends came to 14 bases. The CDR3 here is CASSLMGGAYGYTF. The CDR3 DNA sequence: TGTGCCAGCAGCCTCATGGGGGGAGCCTATGGCTACACCTTC.

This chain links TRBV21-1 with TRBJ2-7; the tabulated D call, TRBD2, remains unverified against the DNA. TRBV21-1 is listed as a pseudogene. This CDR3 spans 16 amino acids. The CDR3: CASSKGASGRQGEQYF. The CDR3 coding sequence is TGTGCCAGCAGCAAAGGGGCTAGCGGGCGACAGGGCGAGCAGTACTTC.

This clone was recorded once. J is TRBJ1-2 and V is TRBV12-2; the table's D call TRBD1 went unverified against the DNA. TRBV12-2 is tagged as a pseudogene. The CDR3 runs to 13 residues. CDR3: CASRLVAYYGYTF. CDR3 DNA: TGTGCAAGTCGCTTAGTGGCCTACTATGGCTACACCTTC.

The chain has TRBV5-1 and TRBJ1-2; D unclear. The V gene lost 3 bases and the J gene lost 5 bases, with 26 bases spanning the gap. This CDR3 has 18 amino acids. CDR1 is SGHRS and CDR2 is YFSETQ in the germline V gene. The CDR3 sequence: CASSYSRIQVRGAYGYTF. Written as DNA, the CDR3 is TGCGCCAGCAGCTATTCGAGGATTCAGGTCCGGGGAGCTTATGGCTACACCTTC.

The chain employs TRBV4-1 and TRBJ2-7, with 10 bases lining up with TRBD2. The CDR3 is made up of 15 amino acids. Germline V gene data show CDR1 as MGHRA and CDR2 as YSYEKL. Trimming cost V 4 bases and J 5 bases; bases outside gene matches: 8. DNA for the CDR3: TGCGCCAGCAGCCCAAGCGGGAGGGCCAAGGACGAGCAGTACTTC. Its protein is CASSPSGRAKDEQYF.

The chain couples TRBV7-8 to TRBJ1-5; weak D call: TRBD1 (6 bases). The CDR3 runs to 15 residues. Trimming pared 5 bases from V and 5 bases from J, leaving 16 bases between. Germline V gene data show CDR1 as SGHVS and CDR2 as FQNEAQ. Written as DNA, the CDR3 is TGTGCCAGCAGCACGGACAGAACCGTAGATCAGCCCCAGCATTTT. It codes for CASSTDRTVDQPQHF.

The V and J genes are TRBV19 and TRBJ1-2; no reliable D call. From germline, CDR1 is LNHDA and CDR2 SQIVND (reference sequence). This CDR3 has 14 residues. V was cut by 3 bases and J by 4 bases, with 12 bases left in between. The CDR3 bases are TGTGCCAGTAGTATGAAGGTTTGGAGCTATGGCTACACCTTC. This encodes CASSMKVWSYGYTF.